These T cell receptor beta chains were read from a single sample in a study of vaccination and CD4 T cells after COVID-19. In TCRdb, the PCR reads were re-called with MiXCR into one record per CDR3 protein. The sample gives around 4,600 distinct CDR3 sequences, around 43% of which show up once; about 60% is in the top ten. These receptors lack a known antigen. The sequencing sample was made of CD4+ T cells from blood, cultured in vitro. The origin of the receptors is a human donor who had recovered from COVID-19. Each CDR3 is given with its conserved first and last residue.

j_call v_call cdr3_aa
TRBJ2-1 TRBV30 CAWSPLNEQFF
TRBJ2-3 TRBV11-3 CASSRTSGGFTDTQYF
TRBJ2-5 TRBV6-1 CASSHGTETQYF
TRBJ1-2 TRBV2 CASSVDRGYGYTF
TRBJ1-2 TRBV15 CATSKDGGGYGYTF
TRBJ1-4 TRBV20-1 CSARAPLEKLFF
TRBJ2-1 TRBV7-2 CASSSRAGGMGSYNEQFF
TRBJ2-7 TRBV10-3 CAISEHLGTGYEQYF
TRBJ2-3 TRBV2 CASSAGLAGGTDTQYF
TRBJ2-2 TRBV7-9 CASSLFDRVNTGELFF
TRBJ2-7 TRBV7-2 CASSLIDEQYF
TRBJ1-5 TRBV19 CASSIDQFWGGGDNQPQHF
TRBJ1-5 TRBV27 CASSFGQSHGPQHF
TRBJ1-4 TRBV7-8 CASSTRRIPNEKLFF
TRBJ1-2 TRBV10-1 CASSDDPFYGYTF
TRBJ1-6 TRBV5-6 CASSLGPRGGRDSPLHF
TRBJ2-5 TRBV11-2 CASSHQTTAVETQYF
TRBJ2-7 TRBV7-2 CASSTGVEQYF
TRBJ1-2 TRBV10-3 CAISLGQNYGYTF
TRBJ1-2 TRBV19 CASSEGQGFLYGYTF
TRBJ2-1 TRBV7-9 CASSLRRGGQNEQFF
TRBJ2-5 TRBV7-2 CASSRPQETQYF
TRBJ2-7 TRBV4-3 CASSQARGYEQYF
TRBJ2-7 TRBV2 CASSVAREQYF
TRBJ2-7 TRBV6-5 CASSFSPPSASGVKHEQYF
TRBJ1-1 TRBV20-1 CRAQRDTEAFF
TRBJ1-2 TRBV5-4 CASSLVAGRGYTF
TRBJ1-2 TRBV30 CAWSVEGDYGYTF
TRBJ2-2 TRBV9 CASSVTPTDTGELFF
TRBJ1-2 TRBV20-1 CSASTGDYGYTF